This T cell receptor beta chain was identified in a study of beta chain features in type 1 diabetes. General study findings and limits: In comparison with healthy donors, patients had naive, central memory and Treg TCRB repertoires that appeared more similar. A possible short-template PCR bias applies equally to patients and controls.

In the case of this clone: The antigen is not known.

V shed 3 bases, J shed 6 bases, and the junction held 11 bases outside the gene matches. In germline, CDR1 is SGDLS, CDR2 YYNGEE. The CDR3 consists of 16 residues. Every single donor gave one heparinised blood draw, and these averaged roughly 100 mL. Expressed TCRB transcripts got sequenced, as all isolated RNA was reverse transcribed. Data came from immunoSEQ multiplex PCR; TCRdb stores just in-frame clones and leaves some out. This sample has roughly 300,000 clones, with about 15% found just once. The chain employs TRBV9 and TRBJ2-1; TRBD2 matches at 8 bases. The sequenced sample was central memory CD4+ T cells from blood. The receptor comes from a man aged 25 to 40 in good health. Here the CDR3 reads CASSAAGRAVSNEQFF. In DNA, the CDR3 is TGTGCCAGCAGCGCCGCCGGGAGGGCGGTGAGCAATGAGCAGTTCTTC.